This T cell receptor beta chain was identified during a study of tumor-infiltrating lymphocytes in primary liver carcinoma. Overall study: Surgery removed the patients' primary liver carcinoma. Men as well as women, aged 30 to 69 years, made up the patients. Notes on the study in general: Tumor-adjacent and tumor-blood pairs shared less of their repertoires than tumor region pairs shared.

They got blood RNA out of unsorted whole blood and also pulled out germline DNA. Patients carried chronic HBV infection without prior treatment. Reverse transcription of around 0.45 ug total RNA with a constant-region primer produced TCR beta cDNA. Libraries covering TCR beta were generated through three nested multiplex PCR rounds (using a slightly modified ARM-PCR). TRBV1-TRBV30 forward and Cbeta reverse primers drove the first two roughly 10-cycle rounds. TCRdb recomputed calls from the multiplex PCR reads with MiXCR, one row per CDR3 protein. Of about 310,000 distinct CDR3 sequences listed, about 50% are singletons. In the case of this clonotype: What it binds is unknown.

The CDR3 spans 18 residues. CDR1 is GTSNPN and CDR2 is SVGIG in the germline V gene (reference sequence). Trimming took off 2 bases at V and 6 bases at J, with 26 bases between the two ends. The sample taken for sequencing was peripheral blood. This clonotype originated in a woman aged 25 to 39 with primary liver carcinoma and hepatitis B virus infection. J is TRBJ1-5 and V is TRBV30; perhaps TRBD1 as D (6 bases). The CDR3 coding sequence is TGTGCCTGGAGTCCTCGAGACAGGTTCGGTATGGGCGGTCAGCCCCAGCATTTT. The encoded protein is CAWSPRDRFGMGGQPQHF.